These 2 T cell receptor beta chains came from one sample sequenced in a study of vaccination effects on CD4 cells after COVID-19. Only in-frame clones appear in the TCRdb table, and some are missing; sequencing was by immunoSEQ multiplex PCR. This sample has just under 75,000 clones, with approximately 72% found just once. Before sequencing took place, the ViraFEST assay used viral peptide pools to expand antigen-specific CD4+ T cells. CD4+ T cells were isolated after nine to ten days of culture. Absence of prior SARS-CoV-2 infection characterized the vaccine recipients, who showed negative nucleocapsid antibodies. Their antigens are not known. The sample was CD4+ T cells from PBMCs cultured with HCoV-NL63 spike peptides, taken before COVID-19 vaccination. The receptors shown here come from a human donor who received a COVID-19 vaccine.

The chain uses TRBV6-1 and TRBJ1-5; no clear D. CDR1 and CDR2 from the germline V gene are MNHNS and SASEGT. This CDR3 contains 14 residues. Trimming left V 1 base short and J 2 bases short, with 6 bases between. The CDR3 loop is CASSEGLGNQPQHF. The CDR3 DNA follows: TGTGCCAGCAGTGAAGGGCTTGGCAATCAGCCCCAGCATTTT.

The chain uses TRBV11-3 and TRBJ2-1; the match to TRBD1 covers 7 bases. The CDR3 totals 16 residues. Germline trimming cut 5 bases from V and 1 base from J; bases unmatched to any gene: 8. Germline V gene data show CDR1 as SGHNT and CDR2 as YENEEA. The CDR3: CASSPIYRGSYNEQFF. In nucleotides, the CDR3 is TGTGCCAGCAGCCCCATTTACAGGGGTTCCTACAATGAGCAGTTCTTC.